The rows below give T cell receptor beta chains drawn from one sample of a study of blood T cell repertoires in COVID-19. Data came from immunoSEQ multiplex PCR; TCRdb stores just in-frame clones and leaves some out. The sample has 150,000 to 200,000 clones, over 80% seen once; the top ten hold 5.2%. Sequenced: peripheral blood. The receptor set was obtained from a woman aged 30 to 39 with acute or convalescent COVID-19. The CDR3 runs from the conserved cysteine through the conserved F or W. The D gene is left open where the match is weak. For some rows the clone size is stated as once, few or many, or as a class when expanded; others skip it.

J: TRBJ1-5
D: TRBD1
size: NA
V: TRBV19
DNA: TGTGCCAGTAACCAACAGGGGGCTGGCAATCAGCCCCAGCATTTT
CDR3: CASNQQGAGNQPQHF

J: TRBJ1-2
D: TRBD1
size: few
V: TRBV30
DNA: TGTGCCTGGAGTAGTACTGGGACAGTCTATGGCTACACCTTC
CDR3: CAWSSTGTVYGYTF

J: TRBJ2-7
D: TRBD1
size: once
V: TRBV4-2
DNA: TGTGCCAGCAGCCAAGATAGAGACAGGGTCTACGAGCAGTACTTC
CDR3: CASSQDRDRVYEQYF

J: TRBJ1-2
D: TRBD1
size: NA
V: TRBV5-6
DNA: TGTGCCAGCAGCCCACGGGACAGGGGGCGAGTCCACCCCAGCTATGGCTACACCTTC
CDR3: CASSPRDRGRVHPSYGYTF

J: TRBJ2-3
D: TRBD2
size: NA
V: TRBV7-9
DNA: TGTGCCAGCAGCATAATAGCGGGGGGGATCACAGATACGCAGTATTTT
CDR3: CASSIIAGGITDTQYF

J: TRBJ2-7
D: TRBD2
size: once
V: TRBV3-1/TRBV3-2
DNA: TGTGCCAGCAGCAAGGGGACTAGCGGAACCTACGAGCAGTACTTC
CDR3: CASSKGTSGTYEQYF

J: TRBJ2-3
D: NA
size: NA
V: TRBV27
DNA: TGTGCCAGCAGTTTACGCGGGATGAGTTCAGATACGCAGTATTTT
CDR3: CASSLRGMSSDTQYF

J: TRBJ1-1
D: TRBD1
size: once
V: TRBV4-1
DNA: TGCGCCAGCAGCCATCCCCCGGGACAGGGAGGGTCAGGCACTGAAGCTTTCTTT
CDR3: CASSHPPGQGGSGTEAFF

J: TRBJ1-4
D: NA
size: NA
V: TRBV30
DNA: TGTGCCTGGAGGCCCACAGGGAAAGGGTACTCTGAAAAACTGTTTTTT
CDR3: CAWRPTGKGYSEKLFF

J: TRBJ2-3
D: TRBD2
size: NA
V: TRBV6-5
DNA: TGTGCCAGCAGTAGCGGGAGGGCAGATACGCAGTATTTT
CDR3: CASSSGRADTQYF